These 13 T cell receptor beta chains came from one sample sequenced in a study of cytomegalovirus exposure and HLA in healthy donors. The PCR contained 60 Vbeta and 13 Jbeta primers. Assay used: immunoSEQ multiplex PCR; TCRdb lists only in-frame clones, some missing. This sample contains 80,000 or so clones. The sample comprised PBMCs. All receptors derive from a woman in her twenties or thirties in good health and CMV-seronegative.

The J gene is TRBJ2-7, the V gene TRBV19; no clear D gene. V gave up 4 bases and J gave up 4 bases, with 2 bases separating them. Germline CDR1 and CDR2: LNHDA and SQIVND (reference sequence). This CDR3 region has 10 residues. CDR3 in DNA: TGTGCCAGTAGTACTTACGAGCAGTACTTC. This translates into CASSTYEQYF.

V gene TRBV4-1 combines with J gene TRBJ2-5, with a possible D match to TRBD2 (7 bases). This CDR3 contains 16 residues. Germline CDR1 and CDR2: MGHRA and YSYEKL. V was trimmed by 1 base and J by 3 bases, leaving 15 bases between them. CDR3 sequence reads: CASSQGRGGLKETQYF. The CDR3 DNA follows: TGCGCCAGCAGCCAAGGCCGAGGGGGACTAAAAGAGACCCAGTACTTC.

The V call is TRBV5-1, the J call TRBJ2-1, with D possibly matching TRBD1 (6 bases). The CDR3 has 14 residues. V dropped 4 bases and J dropped 6 bases, with 14 bases sitting between them. Germline CDR1 is SGHRS and CDR2 is YFSETQ. CDR3 DNA: TGCGCCAGCAGCCCGAGACGACAGGTCAATGAGCAGTTCTTC. Translation: CASSPRRQVNEQFF.

This chain's CDR3 is CAWSVLGGVGRGEKLFF. CDR3 coding DNA: TGTGCCTGGAGTGTTCTAGGGGGAGTGGGTCGAGGGGAAAAACTGTTTTTT. This chain uses TRBV30 with TRBJ1-4; D perhaps matches TRBD1 (6 bases). The CDR3 spans 17 residues. Trimming removed 0 bases from V and 8 bases from J, with 22 bases in between. Per germline, CDR1 GTSNPN and CDR2 SVGIG (reference sequence).

The chain carries TRBV10-1 and TRBJ1-2; 9 nucleotides agree with TRBD1. Germline loops: CDR1 WNHNN, CDR2 SYGVQD (reference sequence). V shed 5 bases and J 5 bases; nucleotides not matched to a gene: 3. This CDR3 region has 13 residues. The CDR3 sequence is CASSPGQGYGYTF. DNA of the CDR3: TGCGCCAGCAGTCCGGGACAGGGATATGGCTACACCTTC.

The rearrangement joins TRBV2 to TRBJ1-2; TRBD1 is a possible D gene (5 bases). Trimming left V 3 bases short and J 4 bases short, with 12 bases between. CDR1 and CDR2 (germline): SNHLY, FYNNEI. This CDR3 comprises 14 residues. This chain's CDR3 is CASSDSGFGYGYTF. The CDR3, as DNA: TGTGCCAGCAGTGATTCAGGGTTCGGCTATGGCTACACCTTC.

This chain links TRBV15 with TRBJ2-5; 12 bases are shared with TRBD2. The CDR3 runs 16 residues. CDR1 LNHNV and CDR2 YYDKDF come from the germline V gene (reference sequence). Losses at the gene ends were 2 bases for V and 5 bases for J; bases not matched to a gene: 6. The CDR3 nucleotides are TGTGCCACCAGCAGACAGACTAGCGGGGGATTGGAGACCCAGTACTTC. Amino acids: CATSRQTSGGLETQYF. Looking up the rest from reference TRBV15 and TRBJ2-5 gives the full variable domain: DAMVIQNPRYQVTQFGKPVTLSCSQTLNHNVMYWYQQKSSQAPKLLFHYYDKDFNNEADTPDNFQSRRPNTSFCFLDIRSPGLGDTAMYLCATSRQTSGGLETQYFGPGTRLLVL.

The CDR3 loop reads CASSIPSGGSYGYTF. CDR3 nucleotide sequence: TGTGCCAGTAGTATTCCCTCGGGGGGCTCCTATGGCTACACCTTC. The chain couples TRBV19 to TRBJ1-2; possible D gene TRBD1, 6 bases. V lost 3 bases and J lost 4, with 15 bases in between. This CDR3 has 15 amino acids. CDR1 is LNHDA and CDR2 is SQIVND in the germline V gene (reference sequence).

The chain has TRBV7-2 and TRBJ1-1, with D possibly being TRBD1 (6 bases). CDR1 SGHTA and CDR2 FQGNSA come from the germline V gene. There are 15 residues in the CDR3. V dropped 5 bases and J dropped 0 bases, with 13 bases sitting between them. The CDR3 DNA follows: TGTGCCAGCAGCCCCTCCGGACAGTTGAACACTGAAGCTTTCTTT. Its protein is CASSPSGQLNTEAFF.

The chain recombines TRBV29-1 with TRBJ2-1; 9 bases agree with TRBD1. With V trimmed by 3 bases and J by 7 bases, 10 bases remained unmatched. This CDR3 contains 15 residues. Germline CDR1 SQVTM, CDR2 ANQGSEA. The CDR3 DNA sequence: TGCAGCGTTGAGACTCCGGGACAGGGTATTAATGAGCAGTTCTTC. This gives the protein CSVETPGQGINEQFF.

V gene TRBV18 combines with J gene TRBJ1-2; D is unclear. The CDR3 spans 13 residues. CDR1 is KGHSH, CDR2 LQKENI, per germline. The V end lost 6 bases, the J end lost 6 bases, and 14 bases lay between the germline ends. The CDR3: CASSPYGVDGYTF. As DNA, the CDR3 is TGTGCCAGCTCCCCCTACGGGGTTGATGGCTACACCTTC.

The rearrangement uses TRBV2 and TRBJ1-2; the D gene is possibly TRBD1 (5 bases). The CDR3 totals 15 residues. V dropped 0 bases and J dropped 6 bases, with 14 bases sitting between them. Germline CDR1 reads SNHLY; CDR2 reads FYNNEI. CDR3 nucleotide sequence: TGTGCCAGCAGTGAAGCGCTTATCCACAGGAATGGCTACACCTTC. This translates into CASSEALIHRNGYTF.

The V gene is TRBV5-1, the J gene TRBJ2-7, with D unclear. The CDR3 extends over 14 amino acids. The germline V gene has CDR1 SGHRS and CDR2 YFSETQ. V lost 0 bases, J lost 0 bases, and 7 bases lay in between. DNA for the CDR3: TGCGCCAGCAGCTTGGGCGGCAACTCCTACGAGCAGTACTTC. Translated: CASSLGGNSYEQYF.